This T cell receptor (beta chain) comes out of a study of blood T cell repertoires in COVID-19. Some clones are missing from TCRdb's copy, which holds only in-frame ones; the method was immunoSEQ multiplex PCR. The sample holds roughly 140,000 clones, about 86% seen once. The TCR was taken from a human donor in a cohort sampled during active COVID-19. The source material was peripheral blood.

The CDR3 DNA reads TGCGCCAGCAGCTTGGATGGGACTAGCGGGAGAAGTGAGCAGTTCTTC. The encoded protein is CASSLDGTSGRSEQFF. The chain has TRBV5-1 and TRBJ2-1; 14 bases agree with TRBD2. This CDR3 is 16 amino acids long. V was pared by 0 bases and J by 9 bases, with 5 bases of the junction left unmatched. Germline assignment: CDR1 SGHRS and CDR2 YFSETQ.